These T cell receptor beta chains were read from a single sample in a study of memory CD4+ T cells and cytomegalovirus serostatus. Data came from immunoSEQ multiplex PCR; TCRdb stores just in-frame clones and leaves some out. The sample records about 75,000 clones, under 80% being singletons. The specimen sequenced was memory CD4+ T cells from blood. The receptors shown here come from an adult in good health and CMV-seropositive. Each CDR3 is given with its conserved first and last residue. The D gene is left open where the match is weak.

17	TRBV4-2	TRBJ2-5	TRBD1	CASSPSNMGDRDETQYF
14	TRBV5-4	TRBJ1-1	NA	CASSLEQGGTEAFF
15	TRBV27	TRBJ1-2	NA	CASSIGAGPGGGYTF
16	TRBV5-6	TRBJ1-4	NA	CASSLSGSATNEKLFF
13	TRBV11-2	TRBJ1-3	NA	CASSYQGRNTIYF
14	TRBV5-1	TRBJ2-7	NA	CASSLSSFSYEQYF
15	TRBV11-1	TRBJ1-1	NA	CASSRIGGWDTEAFF
13	TRBV5-1	TRBJ1-2	NA	CASSLGRAEGYTF
16	TRBV5-1	TRBJ2-1	TRBD2	CASSLGLAGGHNEQFF
15	TRBV5-4	TRBJ1-6	NA	CASSRGGGDNSPLHF
15	TRBV2	TRBJ1-5	NA	CASSESRAGNQPQHF
15	TRBV5-4	TRBJ2-1	TRBD1	CASSSPTGAYNEQFF
14	TRBV10-2	TRBJ2-1	NA	CASSGVARVGEQFF